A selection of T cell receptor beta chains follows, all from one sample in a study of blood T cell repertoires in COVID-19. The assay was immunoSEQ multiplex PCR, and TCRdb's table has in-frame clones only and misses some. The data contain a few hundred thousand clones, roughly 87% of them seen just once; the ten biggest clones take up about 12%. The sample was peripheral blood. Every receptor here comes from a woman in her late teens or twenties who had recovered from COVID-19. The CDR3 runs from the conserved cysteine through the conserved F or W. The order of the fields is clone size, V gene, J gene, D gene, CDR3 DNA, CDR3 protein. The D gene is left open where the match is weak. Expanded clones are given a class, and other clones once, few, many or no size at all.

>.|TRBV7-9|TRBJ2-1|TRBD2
TGTGCCAGCAGCTTAATTCTTGTAGCGGGAGTCTACAATGAGCAGTTCTTC
CASSLILVAGVYNEQFF
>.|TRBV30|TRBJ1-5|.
TGTGCCTGGAGTGCTGGGGGGAATCAGCCCCAGCATTTT
CAWSAGGNQPQHF
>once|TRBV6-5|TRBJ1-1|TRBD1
TGTGCCAGCAGTACAGGACAGGAGGGAAACACTGAAGCTTTCTTT
CASSTGQEGNTEAFF
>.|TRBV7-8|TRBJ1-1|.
TGTGCCAGCAGCTTAAAGTTCGAGGGGAACACTGAAGCTTTCTTT
CASSLKFEGNTEAFF
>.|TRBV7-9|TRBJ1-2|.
TGTGCCAGCAGCCAAGCAGGGTTCGGTGGCTACACCTTC
CASSQAGFGGYTF
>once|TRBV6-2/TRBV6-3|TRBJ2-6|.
TGTGCCAGCAGTTACTTAGCAGACCGCTCTGGGGCCAACGTCCTGACTTTC
CASSYLADRSGANVLTF
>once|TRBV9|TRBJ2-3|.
TGTGCCAGCAGCACCGGGGCAGATACGCAGTATTTT
CASSTGADTQYF
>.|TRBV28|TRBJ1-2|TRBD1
TGTGCCAGCAGTTCCCGGACAGGGGGCAGCTATGGCTACACCTTC
CASSSRTGGSYGYTF
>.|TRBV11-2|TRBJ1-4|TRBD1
TGTGCCAGCAGCTTAGATGGGGGGACAGCAACTAATGAAAAACTGTTTTTT
CASSLDGGTATNEKLFF
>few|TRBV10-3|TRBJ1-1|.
TGTGCCATCCAGGGGAAAGGCACGGACACTGAAGCTTTCTTT
CAIQGKGTDTEAFF
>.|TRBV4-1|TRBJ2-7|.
TGCGCCAGCAGCCAAGGTTTCCTTGTGGGCACCTACGAGCAGTACTTC
CASSQGFLVGTYEQYF
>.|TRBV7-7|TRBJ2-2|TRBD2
TGTGCCAGCAGCCCGGGAATTAGCGGGAGCCCCGGGGAGCTGTTTTTT
CASSPGISGSPGELFF
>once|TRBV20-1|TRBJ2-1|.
TGCAGTGCTAGTTCGGATGAGCAGTTCTTC
CSASSDEQFF
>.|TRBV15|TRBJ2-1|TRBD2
TGTGCCACCAGCAGAGACGCCGGGAGGGCCGGTGGTGAGCAGTTCTTC
CATSRDAGRAGGEQFF
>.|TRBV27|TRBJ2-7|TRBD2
TGTGCCAGCAGTTTATCCCTAGCGGGAGTGAACGAGCAGTACTTC
CASSLSLAGVNEQYF
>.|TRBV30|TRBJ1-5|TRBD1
TGTGCCTGGAGTAGGGGACAGGGGGGCAATCAGCCCCAGCATTTT
CAWSRGQGGNQPQHF
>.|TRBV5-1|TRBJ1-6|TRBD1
TGCGCCAGCAGCGTCGACAGGGGTGGTTCACCCCTCCACTTT
CASSVDRGGSPLHF
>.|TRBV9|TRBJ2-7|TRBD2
TGTGCCAGCAGCCCGGGACTAGCGATGGGAGAGCAGTACTTC
CASSPGLAMGEQYF
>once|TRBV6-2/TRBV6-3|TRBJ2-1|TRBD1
TGTGCCAGCAGCTGGGGACAGGGGGCCTACAATGAGCAGTTCTTC
CASSWGQGAYNEQFF
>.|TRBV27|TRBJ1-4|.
TGTGCCAGCAGTCCCGACAGGAATGCAGCTAATGAAAAACTGTTTTTT
CASSPDRNAANEKLFF
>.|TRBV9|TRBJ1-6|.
TGTGCCAGCTCCTACACGGGTGGGTCACCCCTCCACTTT
CASSYTGGSPLHF
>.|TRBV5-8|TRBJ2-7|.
TGTGCCAGCAGCTTGCGTAGTGGCTACGAGCAGTACTTC
CASSLRSGYEQYF
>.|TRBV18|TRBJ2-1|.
TGTGCCAGCTCACCATTCAGGGGCAATGAGCAGTTCTTC
CASSPFRGNEQFF
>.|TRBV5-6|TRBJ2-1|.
TGTGCCAGCAGCTCCCCCGGGAATGAGCAGTTCTTC
CASSSPGNEQFF